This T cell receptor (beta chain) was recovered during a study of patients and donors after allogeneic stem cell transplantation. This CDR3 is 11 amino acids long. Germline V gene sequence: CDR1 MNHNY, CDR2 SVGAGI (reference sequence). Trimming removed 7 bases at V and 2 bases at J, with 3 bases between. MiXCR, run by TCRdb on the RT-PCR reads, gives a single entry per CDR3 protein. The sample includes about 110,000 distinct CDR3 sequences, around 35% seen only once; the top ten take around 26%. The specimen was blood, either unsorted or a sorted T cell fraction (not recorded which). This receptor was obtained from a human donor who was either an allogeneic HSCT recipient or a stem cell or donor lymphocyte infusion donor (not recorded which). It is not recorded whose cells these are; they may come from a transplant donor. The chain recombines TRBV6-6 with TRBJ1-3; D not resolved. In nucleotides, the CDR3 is TGTGCCAGCACTGCTGGAAACACCATATATTTT. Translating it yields CASTAGNTIYF.